The rows below give T cell receptor beta chains drawn from one sample of a study of cytomegalovirus exposure and HLA in healthy donors. Libraries were prepared by immunoSEQ multiplex PCR; TCRdb keeps only in-frame clonotypes and omits some of them. This table has fewer than 250,000 clones, about 83% appearing once. The sequenced sample consisted of PBMCs. All receptors come from a woman in her fifties or sixties in good health and CMV-seropositive. Both conserved end residues are part of each CDR3. Each record gives: V gene, clone size, J gene, D gene, CDR3 protein, CDR3 DNA. A D gene is named only where the DNA matches it firmly. Only some rows state a clone size, as once, few, many or a class for expanded clones.

v_call: TRBV6-1
clone_size: few
j_call: TRBJ1-1
d_call: NA
cdr3_aa: CASISAGVSDTEAFF
cdr3_nt: TGTGCCAGCATTTCAGCAGGGGTTTCGGACACTGAAGCTTTCTTT

v_call: TRBV4-1
clone_size: NA
j_call: TRBJ1-4
d_call: NA
cdr3_aa: CASSQVGRGTREKLFF
cdr3_nt: TGCGCCAGCAGCCAAGTAGGAAGGGGAACGCGGGAAAAACTGTTTTTT

v_call: TRBV6-6
clone_size: once
j_call: TRBJ1-2
d_call: TRBD1
cdr3_aa: CASSSGQGGYTF
cdr3_nt: TGTGCCAGCAGTTCCGGACAGGGTGGCTACACCTTC

v_call: TRBV4-3
clone_size: NA
j_call: TRBJ2-3
d_call: TRBD2
cdr3_aa: CASSQVAASGDSDTQYF
cdr3_nt: TGCGCCAGCAGCCAAGTTGCGGCTAGCGGGGATTCCGATACGCAGTATTTT

v_call: TRBV9
clone_size: NA
j_call: TRBJ2-7
d_call: TRBD1
cdr3_aa: CASSGRDSTYEQYF
cdr3_nt: TGTGCCAGCAGCGGCAGGGACAGTACCTACGAGCAGTACTTC

v_call: TRBV5-1
clone_size: NA
j_call: TRBJ2-7
d_call: TRBD2
cdr3_aa: CASSLGGVAGDPLRVREQYF
cdr3_nt: TGCGCCAGCAGCTTGGGGGGAGTAGCGGGGGACCCTCTCCGGGTACGGGAGCAGTACTTC

v_call: TRBV7-2
clone_size: NA
j_call: TRBJ1-5
d_call: TRBD1
cdr3_aa: CASSPRDRGYNQPQHF
cdr3_nt: TGTGCCAGCAGCCCCCGGGACAGGGGGTACAATCAGCCCCAGCATTTT

v_call: TRBV2
clone_size: NA
j_call: TRBJ2-3
d_call: NA
cdr3_aa: CASSPSGYTDTQYF
cdr3_nt: TGTGCCAGCAGTCCGAGCGGATACACAGATACGCAGTATTTT

v_call: TRBV6-5
clone_size: NA
j_call: TRBJ2-2
d_call: NA
cdr3_aa: CASSYSIGRGELFF
cdr3_nt: TGTGCCAGCAGTTACTCGATTGGGAGGGGGGAGCTGTTTTTT

v_call: TRBV4-2
clone_size: NA
j_call: TRBJ2-1
d_call: TRBD2
cdr3_aa: CASSKGLAGDSYNEQFF
cdr3_nt: TGTGCCAGCAGCAAGGGACTAGCGGGGGACTCCTACAATGAGCAGTTCTTC

v_call: TRBV9
clone_size: NA
j_call: TRBJ2-6
d_call: NA
cdr3_aa: CASRPMNRVEGANVLTF
cdr3_nt: TGTGCCAGCAGACCTATGAACAGGGTGGAGGGGGCCAACGTCCTGACTTTC

v_call: TRBV7-6
clone_size: NA
j_call: TRBJ2-6
d_call: NA
cdr3_aa: CASSEYISGANVLTF
cdr3_nt: TGTGCCAGCAGCGAGTATATCTCTGGGGCCAACGTCCTGACTTTC

v_call: TRBV5-1
clone_size: NA
j_call: TRBJ1-1
d_call: NA
cdr3_aa: CASSLRRELEAFF
cdr3_nt: TGCGCCAGCAGCTTGAGACGGGAACTTGAAGCTTTCTTT

v_call: TRBV29-1
clone_size: NA
j_call: TRBJ1-1
d_call: TRBD1
cdr3_aa: CSVRRGLGAEAFF
cdr3_nt: TGCAGCGTTCGCAGGGGGCTAGGGGCTGAAGCTTTCTTT

v_call: TRBV7-2
clone_size: NA
j_call: TRBJ2-2
d_call: NA
cdr3_aa: CASSLLRIQNTGELFF
cdr3_nt: TGTGCCAGCAGCTTATTGCGGATACAGAACACCGGGGAGCTGTTTTTT

v_call: TRBV19
clone_size: few
j_call: TRBJ1-2
d_call: TRBD1
cdr3_aa: CASSISTGNYGYTF
cdr3_nt: TGTGCCAGTAGTATCTCGACAGGGAACTATGGCTACACCTTC

v_call: TRBV6-5
clone_size: NA
j_call: TRBJ2-1
d_call: NA
cdr3_aa: CASSRTVPSYNEQFF
cdr3_nt: TGTGCCAGCAGTAGGACTGTCCCCTCCTACAATGAGCAGTTCTTC

v_call: TRBV6-1
clone_size: NA
j_call: TRBJ2-1
d_call: TRBD2
cdr3_aa: CATNTRDYNNEQFF
cdr3_nt: TGTGCCACCAATACCCGGGACTACAACAATGAGCAGTTCTTC

v_call: TRBV19
clone_size: NA
j_call: TRBJ2-1
d_call: NA
cdr3_aa: CASLPWGGRRQFF
cdr3_nt: TGTGCCAGCCTACCCTGGGGGGGGCGTCGGCAGTTCTTC

v_call: TRBV18
clone_size: NA
j_call: TRBJ1-3
d_call: NA
cdr3_aa: CASSPKYPGDSGNTIYF
cdr3_nt: TGTGCCAGCTCACCAAAGTATCCAGGCGACTCTGGAAACACCATATATTTT

v_call: TRBV7-6
clone_size: NA
j_call: TRBJ2-7
d_call: TRBD1
cdr3_aa: CASSRDRSYEQYF
cdr3_nt: TGTGCCAGCAGTCGGGACAGGTCCTACGAGCAGTACTTC

v_call: TRBV7-9
clone_size: NA
j_call: TRBJ2-1
d_call: TRBD1
cdr3_aa: CASSLMGQGFDEQFF
cdr3_nt: TGTGCCAGCAGCTTAATGGGACAGGGATTCGATGAGCAGTTCTTC

v_call: TRBV10-3
clone_size: NA
j_call: TRBJ2-3
d_call: TRBD1
cdr3_aa: CAISDRGSTDTQYF
cdr3_nt: TGTGCCATCAGTGACAGGGGGAGCACAGATACGCAGTATTTT

v_call: TRBV7-2
clone_size: NA
j_call: TRBJ1-4
d_call: NA
cdr3_aa: CASSLGPGRVEEKLFF
cdr3_nt: TGTGCCAGCAGCTTAGGTCCAGGCAGGGTAGAGGAAAAACTGTTTTTT

v_call: TRBV6-6
clone_size: once
j_call: TRBJ2-3
d_call: TRBD2
cdr3_aa: CASSLQRGTDTQYF
cdr3_nt: TGTGCCAGCAGTCTCCAGCGGGGAACAGATACGCAGTATTTT

v_call: TRBV4-3
clone_size: NA
j_call: TRBJ2-5
d_call: TRBD2
cdr3_aa: CASSQDYGGGAKETQYF
cdr3_nt: TGCGCCAGCAGCCAAGATTACGGCGGGGGGGCTAAAGAGACCCAGTACTTC

v_call: TRBV19
clone_size: NA
j_call: TRBJ2-5
d_call: TRBD1
cdr3_aa: CASSAWDREGTQYF
cdr3_nt: TGTGCCAGTAGTGCATGGGACAGGGAAGGGACCCAGTACTTC

v_call: TRBV5-4
clone_size: NA
j_call: TRBJ1-2
d_call: NA
cdr3_aa: CASRETGPYGYTF
cdr3_nt: TGTGCCAGCAGAGAAACAGGACCCTATGGCTACACCTTC

v_call: TRBV29-1
clone_size: NA
j_call: TRBJ1-5
d_call: NA
cdr3_aa: CSVEDNRGNQPQHF
cdr3_nt: TGCAGCGTTGAAGATAACAGAGGCAATCAGCCCCAGCATTTT